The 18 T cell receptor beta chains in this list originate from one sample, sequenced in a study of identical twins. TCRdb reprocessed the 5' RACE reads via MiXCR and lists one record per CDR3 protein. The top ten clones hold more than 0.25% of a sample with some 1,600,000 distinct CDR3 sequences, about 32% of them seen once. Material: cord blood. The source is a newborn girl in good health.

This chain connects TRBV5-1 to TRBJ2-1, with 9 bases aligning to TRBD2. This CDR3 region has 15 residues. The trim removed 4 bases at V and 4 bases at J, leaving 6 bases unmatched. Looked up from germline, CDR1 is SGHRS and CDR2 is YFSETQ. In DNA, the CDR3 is TGCGCCAGCAGCGCTAGCGGGGCCTTTTACAATGAGCAGTTCTTC. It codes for CASSASGAFYNEQFF.

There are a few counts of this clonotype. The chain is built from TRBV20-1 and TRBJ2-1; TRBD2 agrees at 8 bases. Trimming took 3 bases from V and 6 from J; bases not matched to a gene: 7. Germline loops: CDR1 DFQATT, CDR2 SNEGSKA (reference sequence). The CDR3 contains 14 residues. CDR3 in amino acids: CSASPLAGTNEQFF. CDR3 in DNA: TGCAGTGCTAGCCCATTAGCGGGGACCAATGAGCAGTTCTTC.

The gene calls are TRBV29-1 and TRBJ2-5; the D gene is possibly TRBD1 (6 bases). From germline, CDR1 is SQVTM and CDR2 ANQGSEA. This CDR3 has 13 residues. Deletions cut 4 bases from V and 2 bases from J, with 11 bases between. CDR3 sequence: CSVVWQGQETQYF. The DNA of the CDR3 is TGCAGCGTTGTCTGGCAGGGGCAAGAGACCCAGTACTTC.

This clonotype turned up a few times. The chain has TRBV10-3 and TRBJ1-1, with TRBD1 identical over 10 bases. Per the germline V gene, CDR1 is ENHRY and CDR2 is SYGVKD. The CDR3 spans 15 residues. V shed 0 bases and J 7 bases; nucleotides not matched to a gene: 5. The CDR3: CAISESDRGPLEAFF. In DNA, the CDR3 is TGTGCCATCAGTGAGTCAGACAGGGGGCCTCTTGAAGCTTTCTTT.

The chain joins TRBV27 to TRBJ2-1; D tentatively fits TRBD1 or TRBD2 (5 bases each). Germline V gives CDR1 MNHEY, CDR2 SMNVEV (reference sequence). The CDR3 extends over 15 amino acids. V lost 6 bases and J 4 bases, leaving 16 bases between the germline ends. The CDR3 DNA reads TGTGCCAGCAGGCCGGGACGGGCCTCTTACAATGAGCAGTTCTTC. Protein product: CASRPGRASYNEQFF.

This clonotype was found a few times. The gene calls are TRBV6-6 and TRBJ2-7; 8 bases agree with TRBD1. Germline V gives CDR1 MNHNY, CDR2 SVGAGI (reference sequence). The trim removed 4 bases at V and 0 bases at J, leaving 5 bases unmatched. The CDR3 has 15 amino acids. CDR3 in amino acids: CASSSPGQASYEQYF. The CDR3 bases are TGTGCCAGCAGTTCCCCGGGACAGGCCTCCTACGAGCAGTACTTC.

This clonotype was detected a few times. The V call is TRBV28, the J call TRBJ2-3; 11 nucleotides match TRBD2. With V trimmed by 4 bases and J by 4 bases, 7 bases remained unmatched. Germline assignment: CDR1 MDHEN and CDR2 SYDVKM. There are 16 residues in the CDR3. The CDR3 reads CASSSLAGGPSDTQYF. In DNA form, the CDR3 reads TGTGCCAGCAGTTCCTTAGCGGGAGGGCCTTCAGATACGCAGTATTTT.

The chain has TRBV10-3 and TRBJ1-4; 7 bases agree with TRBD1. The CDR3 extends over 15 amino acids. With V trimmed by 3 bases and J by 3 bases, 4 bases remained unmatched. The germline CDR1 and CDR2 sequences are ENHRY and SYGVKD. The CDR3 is CAISDTGTANEKLFF. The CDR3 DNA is TGTGCCATCAGTGACACCGGGACAGCTAATGAAAAACTGTTTTTT.

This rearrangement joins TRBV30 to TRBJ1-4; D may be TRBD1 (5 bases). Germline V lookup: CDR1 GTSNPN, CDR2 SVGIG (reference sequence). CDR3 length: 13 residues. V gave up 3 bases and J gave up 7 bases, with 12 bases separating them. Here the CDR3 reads CAWSPGPSEKLFF. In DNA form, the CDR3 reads TGTGCCTGGAGCCCAGGGCCTAGTGAAAAACTGTTTTTT. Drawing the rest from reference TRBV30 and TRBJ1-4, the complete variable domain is SQTIHQWPATLVQPVGSPLSLECTVEGTSNPNLYWYRQAAGRGLQLLFYSVGIGQISSEVPQNLSASRPQDRQFILSSKKLLLSDSGFYLCAWSPGPSEKLFFGSGTQLSVL.

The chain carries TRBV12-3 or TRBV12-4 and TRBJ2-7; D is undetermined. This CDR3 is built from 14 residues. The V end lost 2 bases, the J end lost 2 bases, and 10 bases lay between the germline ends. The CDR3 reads CASSLRISTYEQYF. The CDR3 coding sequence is TGTGCCAGCAGTTTAAGGATTAGCACCTACGAGCAGTACTTC.

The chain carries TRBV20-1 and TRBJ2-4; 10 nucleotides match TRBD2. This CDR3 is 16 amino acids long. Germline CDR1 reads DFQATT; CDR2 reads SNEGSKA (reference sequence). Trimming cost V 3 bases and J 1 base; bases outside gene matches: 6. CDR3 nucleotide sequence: TGCAGTGCTAGGGCCCTAGCGGGAGACGCCAAAAACATTCAGTACTTC. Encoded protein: CSARALAGDAKNIQYF.

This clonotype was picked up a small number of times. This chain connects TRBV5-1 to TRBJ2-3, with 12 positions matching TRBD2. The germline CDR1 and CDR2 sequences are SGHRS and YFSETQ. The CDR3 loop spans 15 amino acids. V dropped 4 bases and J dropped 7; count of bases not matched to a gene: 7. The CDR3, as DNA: TGCGCCAGCAGCCCCGGGACTAGCGGGCTCAATACGCAGTATTTT. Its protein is CASSPGTSGLNTQYF.

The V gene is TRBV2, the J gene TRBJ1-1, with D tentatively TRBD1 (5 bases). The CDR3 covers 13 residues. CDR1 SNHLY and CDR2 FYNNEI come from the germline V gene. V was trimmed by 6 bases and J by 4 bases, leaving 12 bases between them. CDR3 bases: TGTGCCAGCAGCAGGGTAGGGAGCACTGAAGCTTTCTTT. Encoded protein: CASSRVGSTEAFF.

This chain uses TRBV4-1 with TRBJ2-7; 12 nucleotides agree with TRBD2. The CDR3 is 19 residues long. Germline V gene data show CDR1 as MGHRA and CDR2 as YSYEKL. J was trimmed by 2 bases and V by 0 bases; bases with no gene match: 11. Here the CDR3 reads CASSQDLVLAGGRTYEQYF. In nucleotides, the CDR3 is TGCGCCAGCAGCCAAGATTTGGTACTAGCGGGGGGTCGTACCTACGAGCAGTACTTC.

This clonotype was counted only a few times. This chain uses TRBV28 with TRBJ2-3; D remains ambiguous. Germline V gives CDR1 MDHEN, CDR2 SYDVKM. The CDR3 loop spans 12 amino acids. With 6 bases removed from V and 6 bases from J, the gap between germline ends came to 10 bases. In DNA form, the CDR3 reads TGTGCCAGCAGGTTGGCTTTGGATACGCAGTATTTT. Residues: CASRLALDTQYF. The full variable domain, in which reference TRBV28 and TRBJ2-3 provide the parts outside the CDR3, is DVKVTQSSRYLVKRTGEKVFLECVQDMDHENMFWYRQDPGLGLRLIYFSYDVKMKEKGDIPEGYSVSREKKERFSLILESASTNQTSMYLCASRLALDTQYFGPGTRLTVL.

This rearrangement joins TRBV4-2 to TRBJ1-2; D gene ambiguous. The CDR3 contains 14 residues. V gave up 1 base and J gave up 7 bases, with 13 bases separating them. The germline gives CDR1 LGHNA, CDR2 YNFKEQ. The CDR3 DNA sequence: TGTGCCAGCAGCCAAGTCGGTCAATCGTTTGGCTACACCTTC. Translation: CASSQVGQSFGYTF.

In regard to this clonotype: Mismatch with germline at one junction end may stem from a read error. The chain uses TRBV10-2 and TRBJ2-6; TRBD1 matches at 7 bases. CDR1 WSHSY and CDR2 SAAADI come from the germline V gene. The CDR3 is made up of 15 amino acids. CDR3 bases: TGCGCCAGCAGTACTGACAGGGTGGGGGCCGACGTCCTGACTTTC. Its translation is CASSTDRVGADVLTF.

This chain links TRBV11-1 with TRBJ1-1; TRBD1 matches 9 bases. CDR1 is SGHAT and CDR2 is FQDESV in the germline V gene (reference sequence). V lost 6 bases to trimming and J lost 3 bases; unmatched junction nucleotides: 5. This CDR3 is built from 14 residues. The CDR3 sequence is CASSRGQGHTEAFF. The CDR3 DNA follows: TGTGCCAGCAGTAGGGGACAGGGCCACACTGAAGCTTTCTTT.